The 10 T cell receptor beta chains listed next were all sequenced from one sample in a study of cytomegalovirus exposure and HLA in healthy donors. Profiled with immunoSEQ multiplex PCR; TCRdb holds only in-frame clones, not every one. The sample records some 140,000 clones, 84% being singletons. Sequencing used PBMCs. Receptor source: a woman aged 25 to 39 in good health and CMV-seronegative.

The chain is built from TRBV18 and TRBJ1-6, with a tentative D call TRBD1 (5 bases). This CDR3 has 14 residues. Germline V gene sequence: CDR1 KGHSH, CDR2 LQKENI. The V gene lost 4 bases and the J gene lost 8 bases, with 12 bases spanning the gap. The CDR3 nucleotides read TGTGCCAGCTCACGCGAATCCAGGGATTCACCCCTCCACTTT. This encodes CASSRESRDSPLHF.

V gene TRBV29-1 combines with J gene TRBJ1-1; tentative D call: TRBD1 (6 bases). This CDR3 region has 12 residues. Trimming cost V 7 bases and J 1 base, with 10 bases left between them. Germline V gene data show CDR1 as SQVTM and CDR2 as ANQGSEA. The CDR3 sequence is CSARTENTEAFF. As DNA, the CDR3 is TGCAGCGCCAGGACAGAGAACACTGAAGCTTTCTTT.

The chain recombines TRBV14 with TRBJ2-2; TRBD2 aligns across 9 bases. V trimming: 4 bases; J trimming: 1 base; junction bases outside the gene matches: 7. This CDR3 has 17 amino acids. CDR1 and CDR2 from the germline V gene are SGHDN and FVKESK. CDR3 sequence (DNA): TGTGCCAGCAGCCGGAGGGGACTAGCTCGGAACACCGGGGAGCTGTTTTTT. Translating it yields CASSRRGLARNTGELFF.

This sequence joins TRBV4-3 and TRBJ2-5; no clear D gene. Germline V gene sequence: CDR1 LGHNA, CDR2 YSLEER. The CDR3 spans 15 residues. V lost 1 base and J lost 0, with 9 bases in between. The DNA for the CDR3 is TGCGCCAGCAGCCAAGCGCTCGGGTACCAAGAGACCCAGTACTTC. Translated, it gives CASSQALGYQETQYF.

This clone has at least ten counts. The chain carries TRBV2 and TRBJ1-1; D is undetermined. Germline loops: CDR1 SNHLY, CDR2 FYNNEI. Trimming took off 1 base at V and 8 bases at J, with 5 bases between the two ends. The CDR3 spans 11 residues. The CDR3 DNA reads TGTGCCAGCAGTGAAGGGCGGGAAGCTTTCTTT. Amino acids: CASSEGREAFF.

Notes on this clone: Other DNA sequences in the same sample also yield this CDR3. The CDR3 reads CASSYSGGGSYGYTF. CDR3 nucleotides: TGTGCCAGCAGTTACTCCGGTGGCGGTAGCTATGGCTACACCTTC. The V gene is TRBV6-5, the J gene TRBJ1-2, with no clear D. Deletions cut 0 bases from V and 4 bases from J, with 12 bases between. There are 15 residues in the CDR3. Looked up from germline, CDR1 is MNHEY and CDR2 is SVGAGI.

The V and J genes are TRBV27 and TRBJ1-1; D possibly corresponds to TRBD1 (5 bases). Between the trimmed V and J ends, which lost 3 bases and 4 bases, there was a span of 15 bases. The CDR3 sequence is 15 residues long. The V gene's germline CDR1 is MNHEY and CDR2 SMNVEV (reference sequence). CDR3 region: CASSFVRQGLTEAFF. In DNA, the CDR3 is TGTGCCAGCAGTTTCGTTCGGCAGGGCCTCACTGAAGCTTTCTTT.

The rearrangement joins TRBV27 to TRBJ2-5, with TRBD2 identical over 8 bases. Germline CDR1 is MNHEY and CDR2 is SMNVEV (reference sequence). This CDR3 is built from 16 residues. The ends lost 3 bases at V and 2 bases at J; junction bases unmatched: 8. CDR3: CASSFLSGAPQETQYF. CDR3 DNA sequence: TGTGCCAGCAGTTTCCTTAGCGGGGCCCCTCAAGAGACCCAGTACTTC.

The V and J genes are TRBV27 and TRBJ2-7, with 7 bases matching TRBD1. V trimming: 3 bases; J trimming: 3 bases; junction bases outside the gene matches: 2. This CDR3 spans 13 amino acids. CDR1 and CDR2 from the germline V gene are MNHEY and SMNVEV (reference sequence). The CDR3 spells CASSLGTVYEQYF. CDR3 DNA sequence: TGTGCCAGCAGTTTGGGGACAGTCTACGAGCAGTACTTC.

The chain recombines TRBV2 with TRBJ2-3; 9 bases line up with TRBD2. CDR3 length equals 16 residues. The junction had 9 bases not matched to a gene; V was cut back by 6 bases and J by 2 bases. Germline values: CDR1 SNHLY, CDR2 FYNNEI. The CDR3 loop reads CASREPGLAITDTQYF. As DNA, the CDR3 is TGTGCCAGCAGAGAACCGGGACTAGCAATCACAGATACGCAGTATTTT.